One TCR beta chain is described in this entry. The antigen is not known. The V gene lost 0 bases and the J gene lost 8 bases, with 9 bases spanning the gap. CDR1 is SGHNT, CDR2 YYREEE, per germline (reference sequence). CDR3 length: 13 amino acids. This PCR relied on a set of 60 Vbeta primers and 13 Jbeta primers. This table comes from immunoSEQ multiplex PCR, and its TCRdb copy is limited to in-frame clones, with some not included. In the table there are fewer than 200,000 clones, about 63% of which are singletons. These data are taken from a study of cytomegalovirus exposure and HLA in healthy donors. The study, taken as a whole, reports: It was reported that TCR beta sequences correctly inferred the HLA-A and HLA-B alleles for most subjects. In a later analysis, V- and J-gene trimming of beta chains associated with a DCLRE1C missense variant, replicated independently.

The source of this sequence is a woman aged 40 to 49 in good health and CMV-seropositive. The specimen sequenced was PBMCs. V and J are TRBV5-4 and TRBJ2-4; a weak D match, TRBD1 (5 bases). The CDR3 coding sequence is TGTGCCAGCAGCTTGGACATCAGGGACATTCAGTACTTC. This codes for CASSLDIRDIQYF. The variable domain in full, with the rest retrieved from reference TRBV5-4 and TRBJ2-4, is ETGVTQSPTHLIKTRGQQVTLRCSSQSGHNTVSWYQQALGQGPQFIFQYYREEENGRGNFPPRFSGLQFPNYSSELNVNALELDDSALYLCASSLDIRDIQYFGAGTRLSVL.